One sample yielded the 9 T cell receptor beta chains listed below, sequenced in a study of control samples from healthy donors and cancer patients. Repertoires were generated with immunoSEQ multiplex PCR, while TCRdb's copy carries only in-frame clones and drops some. The table has fewer than 500,000 clones, over 75% seen once. The sequencing sample was made of PBMCs. These receptors originate from a man between 35 and 55 years old with head and neck cancer.

This clone appeared a single time. This chain joins TRBV19 and TRBJ2-1; 9 nucleotides align to TRBD1. With V trimmed by 4 bases and J by 7 bases, 8 bases remained unmatched. Germline CDR1 is LNHDA and CDR2 is SQIVND (reference sequence). The CDR3 extends over 15 amino acids. The CDR3 loop is CASSTTGGSWNEQFF. Here the CDR3 DNA reads TGTGCCAGTAGTACGACAGGGGGTTCTTGGAATGAGCAGTTCTTC. Drawing the rest from reference TRBV19 and TRBJ2-1, the complete variable domain is DGGITQSPKYLFRKEGQNVTLSCEQNLNHDAMYWYRQDPGQGLRLIYYSQIVNDFQKGDIAEGYSVSREKKESFPLTVTSAQKNPTAFYLCASSTTGGSWNEQFFGPGTRLTVL.

V usage is TRBV6-1 and J usage is TRBJ2-7; D ambiguous. Germline V CDR1 and CDR2: MNHNS, SASEGT. The CDR3 runs to 12 residues. Trimming removed 2 bases from V and 3 bases from J, with 5 bases in between. The CDR3 DNA is TGTGCCAGCAGTGAACTAGTCTACGAGCAGTACTTC. This codes for CASSELVYEQYF.

The genes are TRBV6-5 and TRBJ2-5, with a tentative D call TRBD1 (6 bases). The germline gives CDR1 MNHEY, CDR2 SVGAGI. V lost 2 bases, J lost 3 bases, and 13 bases lay in between. The CDR3 covers 15 residues. CDR3 coding DNA: TGTGCCAGCAGTTACGGGCCAGGGGCCAAAGAGACCCAGTACTTC. Its protein product is CASSYGPGAKETQYF.

The chain employs TRBV4-1 and TRBJ2-5; either TRBD1 or TRBD2 may supply D (6 bases each). CDR3 length equals 21 residues. V shed 1 base and J shed 0 bases, with 27 bases lying between them. Germline V CDR1 and CDR2: MGHRA, YSYEKL. The DNA of the CDR3 is TGCGCCAGCAGCCAAGTGGTTGGAGGGGGTGCGTACAGGCCGAACCAAGAGACCCAGTACTTC. Protein: CASSQVVGGGAYRPNQETQYF.

This chain uses TRBV19 with TRBJ2-7; D remains ambiguous. Germline-derived CDR1 and CDR2 are LNHDA and SQIVND (reference sequence). The CDR3 totals 13 residues. V was trimmed by 4 bases and J by 3 bases, leaving 10 bases between them. CDR3 bases: TGTGCCAGTAGTAACTCCCAGAACTACGAGCAGTACTTC. Protein sequence: CASSNSQNYEQYF.

Of note for this clone: The sample holds other DNA sequences that translate to the same CDR3. This sequence joins TRBV4-2 and TRBJ1-2; 9 nucleotides match TRBD1. CDR3 size: 15 residues. Trimming cost V 0 bases and J 5 bases; bases outside gene matches: 4. Germline CDR1 reads LGHNA; CDR2 reads YNFKEQ. The CDR3 protein is CASSQERTGEYGYTF. The CDR3 DNA reads TGTGCCAGCAGCCAAGAACGGACAGGGGAATATGGCTACACCTTC.

The rearrangement joins TRBV7-9 to TRBJ2-1; D gene ambiguous. V lost 5 bases, J lost 12 bases, and 14 bases lay in between. This CDR3 has 12 residues. The germline gives CDR1 SEHNR, CDR2 FQNEAQ (reference sequence). As DNA, the CDR3 is TGTGCCAGCAGCCCTCTTAAGATTTGGCAGTTCTTC. Its translation: CASSPLKIWQFF.

This clone was seen repeatedly, ten times or more. This rearrangement joins TRBV29-1 to TRBJ1-2, with D perhaps TRBD1 (6 bases). With 5 bases removed from V and 5 bases from J, the gap between germline ends came to 12 bases. Germline V gene data show CDR1 as SQVTM and CDR2 as ANQGSEA. The CDR3 sequence is 12 residues long. In nucleotides, the CDR3 is TGCAGCGTTCGGGAAGGGGGTTATGGCTACACCTTC. Its translation is CSVREGGYGYTF.

The chain recombines TRBV5-1 with TRBJ2-5; 7 bases agree with TRBD1. The CDR3 runs 14 residues. Germline assignment: CDR1 SGHRS and CDR2 YFSETQ. V trimming: 4 bases; J trimming: 5 bases; junction bases outside the gene matches: 8. CDR3 sequence (DNA): TGCGCCAGCAGCAACGGACAGGTCGGGGAGACCCAGTACTTC. It encodes CASSNGQVGETQYF.